The next 20 T cell receptor beta chains were all read from a single sample in a study of T cell responses to AZD1222 COVID-19 vaccine. The table came from immunoSEQ multiplex PCR; TCRdb's copy has only in-frame clones and leaves some out. The data contain approximately 190,000 clones, roughly 88% of them singletons. Sequencing used peripheral blood, obtained on day 0 of AZD1222 vaccination. Receptors originate from an adult in good health.

CDR3: CASSIRDGSYNEQFF. The CDR3 region has the DNA TGTGCCAGCAGCATCCGGGACGGCTCCTACAATGAGCAGTTCTTC. J is TRBJ2-1 and V is TRBV13; D possibly uses TRBD1 or TRBD2 (5 bases each). Germline V gene lookup returns CDR1 PRHDT and CDR2 FYEKMQ (reference sequence). This CDR3 is 15 amino acids long. V was clipped by 5 bases and J by 0 bases, with 11 bases between them.

This rearrangement joins TRBV7-9 to TRBJ1-2; D unclear. The V gene lost 1 base and the J gene lost 1 base, with 4 bases spanning the gap. This CDR3 has 13 amino acids. In germline, CDR1 is SEHNR, CDR2 FQNEAQ (reference sequence). The CDR3 DNA reads TGTGCCAGCAGCTTAGAGAGTAACTATGGCTACACCTTC. As protein: CASSLESNYGYTF. The full variable domain, in which reference TRBV7-9 and TRBJ1-2 provide the parts outside the CDR3, is DTGVSQNPRHKITKRGQNVTFRCDPISEHNRLYWYRQTLGQGPEFLTYFQNEAQLEKSRLLSDRFSAERPKGSFSTLEIQRTEQGDSAMYLCASSLESNYGYTFGSGTRLTVV.

The J gene is TRBJ1-2, the V gene TRBV18; weak D call: TRBD1 (6 bases). CDR3 length: 15 residues. Germline assignment: CDR1 KGHSH and CDR2 LQKENI. Trimming took 3 bases from V and 4 from J, leaving 15 bases between them. CDR3 bases: TGTGCCAGCTCACCCCCCCGCGGACAGCCCTATGGCTACACCTTC. Translating it yields CASSPPRGQPYGYTF.

The chain recombines TRBV28 with TRBJ2-2, with TRBD2 matching 8 bases. Trimming cost V 5 bases and J 0 bases; bases outside gene matches: 17. The germline V gene has CDR1 MDHEN and CDR2 SYDVKM. The CDR3 sequence is 20 residues long. CDR3 amino acids: CASSQPGLEHVTTNTGELFF. The CDR3 DNA sequence: TGTGCCAGCAGTCAACCGGGACTAGAGCATGTGACCACGAACACCGGGGAGCTGTTTTTT.

This chain joins TRBV13 and TRBJ2-1; 10 nucleotides align to TRBD2. This CDR3 region has 16 residues. The germline V gene encodes CDR1 PRHDT and CDR2 FYEKMQ (reference sequence). Trimming removed 2 bases from V and 4 bases from J; junction bases left unmatched: 5. In nucleotides, the CDR3 is TGTGCCAGCAGCTTATCTAGCGGGGGACATTACAATGAGCAGTTCTTC. It encodes CASSLSSGGHYNEQFF.

V is TRBV18 and J is TRBJ2-7; 8 nucleotides align to TRBD1. The CDR3 contains 13 residues. V was pared by 5 bases and J by 4 bases, with 4 bases of the junction left unmatched. CDR1 and CDR2 (germline): KGHSH, LQKENI. The chain's CDR3 is CASSSGQGYEQYF. For the CDR3, the DNA is TGTGCCAGCTCATCCGGACAGGGTTACGAGCAGTACTTC. The full variable domain, rest sourced from reference TRBV18 and TRBJ2-7, is NAGVMQNPRHLVRRRGQEARLRCSPMKGHSHVYWYRQLPEEGLKFMVYLQKENIIDESGMPKERFSAEFPKEGPSILRIQQVVRGDSAAYFCASSSGQGYEQYFGPGTRLTVT.

V is TRBV19 and J is TRBJ1-6; tentative D call: TRBD1 (5 bases). V was cut by 6 bases and J by 7 bases, with 10 bases left in between. CDR1 LNHDA and CDR2 SQIVND come from the germline V gene (reference sequence). CDR3 length equals 13 residues. CDR3 coding DNA: TGTGCCAGTAGACGGGGCCAAAATTCACCCCTCCACTTT. This gives the protein CASRRGQNSPLHF.

V and J are TRBV27 and TRBJ1-5; D not certain. The germline gives CDR1 MNHEY, CDR2 SMNVEV (reference sequence). The CDR3 runs 15 residues. V lost 1 base and J lost 5, with 12 bases in between. The CDR3 DNA reads as TGTGCCAGCAGTTTATGGTTTCACGGGGATCAGCCCCAGCATTTT. Protein: CASSLWFHGDQPQHF.

Only one count was recorded for this clone. The rearrangement joins TRBV24-1 to TRBJ2-1, with D hard to call. The germline V gene has CDR1 KGHDR and CDR2 SFDVKD. V lost 4 bases and J 10 bases, leaving 13 bases between the germline ends. This CDR3 spans 13 amino acids. CDR3 coding DNA: TGTGCCACCAGTGAGCACCTCGGCGGAGAGCAGTTCTTC. Amino acid sequence: CATSEHLGGEQFF.

J is TRBJ2-1 and V is TRBV9, with a tentative D call TRBD2 (6 bases). Germline V gene sequence: CDR1 SGDLS, CDR2 YYNGEE. V lost 0 bases, J lost 2 bases, and 9 bases lay in between. The CDR3 spans 15 residues. CDR3 region: CASSVDGTPYNEQFF. DNA of the CDR3: TGTGCCAGCAGCGTAGACGGGACTCCCTACAATGAGCAGTTCTTC.

The chain joins TRBV27 to TRBJ2-3; 8 bases match TRBD1. The length of the CDR3 is 18 residues. V gave up 3 bases and J gave up 0 bases; unmatched junction bases: 11. CDR1 and CDR2 from the germline V gene are MNHEY and SMNVEV (reference sequence). The CDR3 DNA reads as TGTGCCAGCAGTTTTGGCCCTGACAGGGGACAAAGCACAGATACGCAGTATTTT. Residues: CASSFGPDRGQSTDTQYF.

Regarding this clone: At one end the junction does not follow the germline gene, possibly because of a read error. V gene TRBV18 combines with J gene TRBJ1-6; 8 nucleotides align to TRBD1. Looked up from germline, CDR1 is KGHSH and CDR2 is LQKENI. The CDR3 runs to 13 residues. The CDR3 here is CASTPTGDSPLHF. CDR3 DNA: TGTGCCAGCACACCGACAGGGGACTCACCCCTCCACTTT.

The rearrangement joins TRBV6-5 to TRBJ2-1; either TRBD1 or TRBD2 may supply D (7 bases each). The CDR3 sequence is 14 residues long. Germline V gives CDR1 MNHEY, CDR2 SVGAGI. V lost 4 bases, J lost 8 bases, and 15 bases lay in between. The CDR3 loop is CASSSLAGGDEQFF. The CDR3 DNA follows: TGTGCCAGCAGTTCCCTGGCAGGGGGGGATGAGCAGTTCTTC.

The chain has TRBV6-2 or TRBV6-3 and TRBJ1-1; D not certain. Trimming took off 5 bases at V and 3 bases at J, with 19 bases between the two ends. Germline loops: CDR1 MNHEY, CDR2 SVGEGT. The CDR3 consists of 16 residues. This chain's CDR3 is CASSRGPVRFDTEAFF. As DNA, the CDR3 is TGTGCCAGCAGTAGAGGCCCAGTTAGGTTTGACACTGAAGCTTTCTTT.

This clone has only one observation. The same CDR3 is also encoded by other DNA sequences in this sample. CDR3 sequence (DNA): TGTGCCAGCAGTGGAACCGGGGAGCTGTTTTTT. Encoded protein: CASSGTGELFF. V usage is TRBV9 and J usage is TRBJ2-2; no clear D gene. The CDR3 is 11 residues long. The V and J ends lost 5 bases and 5 bases respectively, with 4 bases between them. Germline V gene data show CDR1 as SGDLS and CDR2 as YYNGEE.

V gene TRBV7-9 combines with J gene TRBJ2-2; 9 nucleotides match TRBD2. Germline CDR1 SEHNR, CDR2 FQNEAQ (reference sequence). This CDR3 is built from 16 residues. With 1 base clipped from V and 6 bases from J, the junction kept 6 bases outside the gene matches. The CDR3 region has the DNA TGTGCCAGCAGCTTAGGTCCCAGCGGGAGGTCCGGGGAGCTGTTTTTT. This gives the protein CASSLGPSGRSGELFF.

This chain links TRBV18 with TRBJ1-6, with TRBD1 identical over 10 bases. Germline assignment: CDR1 KGHSH and CDR2 LQKENI. The J segment lost 6 bases and the V segment lost 2 bases, leaving 13 bases of the junction unmatched. The CDR3 is 19 amino acids. CDR3 sequence reads: CASSPDHPGQGSVNSPLHF. The CDR3 DNA reads as TGTGCCAGCTCACCAGATCACCCGGGACAGGGGTCTGTTAATTCACCCCTCCACTTT.

J is TRBJ2-3 and V is TRBV4-2; TRBD2 aligns across 11 bases. Germline trimming cut 0 bases from V and 12 bases from J; bases unmatched to any gene: 11. The CDR3 is 16 amino acids. Germline V gene sequence: CDR1 LGHNA, CDR2 YNFKEQ. DNA of the CDR3: TGTGCCAGCAGCCAAGACCCTACTAGCGGGGGCCGTTTACAGTATTTT. Protein product: CASSQDPTSGGRLQYF.

The rearrangement links TRBV19 to TRBJ2-7; D assignment may be TRBD1 or TRBD2 (5 bases each). V lost 5 bases and J lost 6, with 20 bases in between. CDR3 length: 15 amino acids. Germline V gene sequence: CDR1 LNHDA, CDR2 SQIVND (reference sequence). CDR3 in DNA: TGTGCCAGTAGTCCCCGGGGCCCCACGTCTCGCGAGCAGTACTTC. Protein product: CASSPRGPTSREQYF.

This chain links TRBV9 with TRBJ2-7; 8 bases align to TRBD1. With V trimmed by 4 bases and J by 3 bases, 6 bases remained unmatched. This CDR3 has 14 amino acids. CDR1 and CDR2 (germline): SGDLS, YYNGEE. CDR3 bases: TGTGCCAGCAGCCATAGTGGACAGGGCTACGAGCAGTACTTC. This sequence encodes CASSHSGQGYEQYF. Using reference TRBV9 and TRBJ2-7 for the parts outside the CDR3, the full variable domain is DSGVTQTPKHLITATGQRVTLRCSPRSGDLSVYWYQQSLDQGLQFLIQYYNGEERAKGNILERFSAQQFPDLHSELNLSSLELGDSALYFCASSHSGQGYEQYFGPGTRLTVT.